The entry below gives a single T cell receptor (beta chain) sequence along with its context. Some clones are missing from TCRdb's copy, which holds only in-frame ones; the method was immunoSEQ multiplex PCR. The repertoire holds 20,000 to 30,000 clones, with more than 80% as singletons. This entry belongs to a study of chemoradiotherapy in HPV16-positive cancers. Trimming left V 0 bases short and J 4 bases short, with 10 bases between. Per the germline V gene, CDR1 is LGHNA and CDR2 is YNFKEQ. CDR3 length: 15 amino acids. Over chemoradiotherapy, repertoires were sampled more than once. J is TRBJ2-1 and V is TRBV4-2; unclear D gene. The source was blood, collected from a patient who underwent chemoradiotherapy. This clonotype was sampled from a human donor with HPV-associated anogenital cancer. The CDR3 is CASSQDGQEYNEQFF. In nucleotides, the CDR3 is TGTGCCAGCAGCCAAGATGGGCAGGAGTACAATGAGCAGTTCTTC.